What follows is one T cell receptor (beta chain) and its context. The target antigen is unknown. The data were taken from a study of T cell responses to AZD1222 COVID-19 vaccine. Whole-study findings and limits: It should be noted that donors were predominantly white British and more often female, and clonal diversity was possibly underestimated.

The V gene's germline CDR1 is MNHEY and CDR2 SVGEGT. The length of the CDR3 is 13 residues. Between the trimmed V and J ends, which lost 4 bases and 7 bases, there was a span of 11 bases. The method was immunoSEQ multiplex PCR; TCRdb's version includes in-frame clones alone and lacks a portion of them. The table records 190,000 or so clones, 88% of them present only once. The sample consisted of peripheral blood, taken 28 days after the second AZD1222 dose. The V gene is TRBV6-2 or TRBV6-3, the J gene TRBJ1-5, with a weak D call TRBD1 (6 bases). This TCR came from an adult who received the AZD1222 COVID-19 vaccine. The CDR3 sequence is CASSLGGSQPQHF. For the CDR3, the DNA is TGTGCCAGCAGTTTGGGGGGCTCCCAGCCCCAGCATTTT.